Listed below are T cell receptor beta chains from one sample, sequenced in a study of blood T cell repertoires in COVID-19. The table came from immunoSEQ multiplex PCR; TCRdb's copy has only in-frame clones and leaves some out. The data hold under 200,000 clones, with roughly 93% observed a single time. Input material: peripheral blood. The receptors shown here come from a man in his late teens or twenties with acute or convalescent COVID-19. Both conserved end residues are part of each CDR3. A D gene is named only where the DNA matches it firmly. Size tells how often a clone was seen (once, few, many) or the class of an expanded clone, and some rows leave it out.

d_gene,j_gene,v_gene,abundance,CDR3aa,CDR3nt
TRBD1,TRBJ1-1,TRBV18,once,CASSSSLIDRGEAFF,TGTGCCAGCTCATCGTCTTTGATAGACAGGGGTGAAGCTTTCTTT
-,TRBJ2-6,TRBV19,-,CASTVAGGANVLTF,TGTGCCAGTACAGTTGCGGGAGGGGCCAACGTCCTGACTTTC
TRBD2,TRBJ2-7,TRBV19,once,CASSISSGGSYEQYF,TGTGCCAGTAGTATAAGCAGCGGGGGGTCGTACGAGCAGTACTTC
-,TRBJ1-1,TRBV30,-,CAWRRGMNTEAFF,TGTGCCTGGAGGCGGGGAATGAACACTGAAGCTTTCTTT
TRBD1,TRBJ1-5,TRBV27,-,CASRSRGQGRDQPQHF,TGTGCCAGCAGGTCCAGGGGACAGGGGCGGGATCAGCCCCAGCATTTT
TRBD1,TRBJ1-2,TRBV19,-,CASRDRVWGYTF,TGTGCCAGTAGGGACAGGGTATGGGGCTACACCTTC
-,TRBJ1-1,TRBV24-1,-,CATSDPGYGEAFF,TGTGCCACCAGTGATCCAGGGTATGGTGAAGCTTTCTTT
TRBD2,TRBJ2-1,TRBV15,-,CATSEGRLGLAGTNEQFF,TGTGCCACCAGCGAAGGGCGCCTAGGACTAGCGGGTACCAATGAGCAGTTCTTC
TRBD1,TRBJ2-3,TRBV11-2,-,CASSFGAGGYTQYF,TGTGCCAGCAGCTTCGGGGCAGGGGGATATACGCAGTATTTT
-,TRBJ2-3,TRBV7-8,-,CASSPSLLKSSTDTQYF,TGTGCCAGCAGCCCAAGCCTCCTAAAGTCGAGCACAGATACGCAGTATTTT
TRBD1,TRBJ1-5,TRBV5-6,-,CASSLGQGTHQPQHF,TGTGCCAGCAGCTTGGGACAGGGCACCCATCAGCCCCAGCATTTT
-,TRBJ1-1,TRBV14,-,CASSQSRGTEAFF,TGTGCCAGCAGCCAATCCCGGGGCACTGAAGCTTTCTTT
-,TRBJ2-6,TRBV9,-,CASTLAGANVLTF,TGTGCCAGCACGTTAGCTGGGGCCAACGTCCTGACTTTC
TRBD1,TRBJ2-7,TRBV5-1,few,CASTSIPGQGAREQYF,TGCGCCAGCACCTCGATTCCGGGACAGGGGGCTCGGGAGCAGTACTTC
TRBD2,TRBJ2-3,TRBV2,once,CASSEERGGTDTQYF,TGTGCCAGCAGTGAAGAGCGGGGGGGCACAGATACGCAGTATTTT
TRBD1,TRBJ1-5,TRBV7-9,-,CASSPPGQGGNQPQHF,TGTGCCAGCAGCCCACCGGGACAGGGGGGCAATCAGCCCCAGCATTTT
TRBD2,TRBJ2-3,TRBV2,-,CASGGAGGRTDTQYF,TGTGCCAGCGGTGGAGCGGGGGGGCGGACAGATACGCAGTATTTT
TRBD1,TRBJ1-4,TRBV19,-,CASSMGQGNEKLFF,TGTGCCAGTAGTATGGGACAGGGTAATGAAAAACTGTTTTTT
-,TRBJ1-5,TRBV27,once,CASSSVRSGEDVSNQPQHF,TGTGCCAGCAGTTCCGTCAGATCGGGGGAGGATGTGAGCAATCAGCCCCAGCATTTT
-,TRBJ2-1,TRBV5-1,-,CASSLSLTTYNEQFF,TGCGCCAGCAGCTTGAGTTTGACTACCTACAATGAGCAGTTCTTC
-,TRBJ1-2,TRBV4-1,-,CASSQDSGTREDYGYTF,TGCGCCAGCAGCCAAGATTCCGGGACTCGGGAGGACTATGGCTACACCTTC
-,TRBJ2-2,TRBV7-2,-,CASSLDPGSGELFF,TGTGCCAGCAGCTTAGATCCAGGTAGCGGGGAGCTGTTTTTT
TRBD2,TRBJ2-1,TRBV24-1,-,CATSDPTSGYYNEQFF,TGTGCCACCAGTGACCCGACTAGCGGGTATTACAATGAGCAGTTCTTC
-,TRBJ1-2,TRBV6-5,-,CASSSRDWRNGYTF,TGTGCCAGCAGTTCCCGGGACTGGCGGAATGGCTACACCTTC
-,TRBJ2-1,TRBV9,-,CASSVPMGGAGEQFF,TGTGCCAGCAGCGTACCAATGGGGGGGGCTGGTGAGCAGTTCTTC
TRBD1,TRBJ2-3,TRBV12-3/TRBV12-4,-,CASNTGVTDTQYF,TGTGCCAGCAATACAGGGGTCACAGATACGCAGTATTTT
TRBD1,TRBJ1-1,TRBV6-5,-,CASSHGTVMNTEAFF,TGTGCCAGCAGCCACGGGACAGTTATGAACACTGAAGCTTTCTTT
TRBD1,TRBJ1-2,TRBV10-1,-,CASSAITGGVYGYTF,TGCGCCAGCAGTGCCATAACAGGGGGCGTTTATGGCTACACCTTC
-,TRBJ1-6,TRBV15,-,CATSRERVNSPLHF,TGTGCCACCAGCAGAGAGAGGGTCAATTCACCCCTCCACTTT
-,TRBJ1-3,TRBV6-1,few,CASSEARGFRNTIYF,TGTGCCAGCAGTGAAGCGCGGGGTTTCAGAAACACCATATATTTT
-,TRBJ2-1,TRBV10-1,-,CASSEGVGYNEQFF,TGCGCCAGCAGTGAAGGGGTCGGCTACAATGAGCAGTTCTTC
TRBD1,TRBJ2-6,TRBV14,-,CASSQGKTGGGSGANVLTF,TGTGCCAGCAGCCAAGGGAAAACAGGGGGCGGCTCTGGGGCCAACGTCCTGACTTTC
-,TRBJ1-2,TRBV19,-,CASGQLGYGYTF,TGTGCCAGTGGACAGCTTGGGTATGGCTACACCTTC
TRBD2,TRBJ2-1,TRBV6-5,once,CARLAGGPNEQFF,TGTGCCAGACTAGCGGGAGGGCCCAATGAGCAGTTCTTC